The 20 T cell receptor beta chains below were found in one sample sequenced in a study of T cells after yellow fever vaccination. TCRdb recomputed calls from the 5' RACE reads with MiXCR, one row per CDR3 protein. The sample consists of a few hundred thousand distinct CDR3 sequences, around 6.8% of them appearing once. The sequences come from PBMCs, collected roughly 45 days after the first yellow fever vaccination. All receptors come from a man younger than 30 who received the YFV17D yellow fever vaccine.

In this sample, this clonotype turned up a few times. This chain links TRBV27 with TRBJ1-1; 7 bases line up with TRBD1. The CDR3 contains 13 residues. The J segment lost 0 bases and the V segment lost 6 bases, leaving 1 base of the junction unmatched. The germline CDR1 and CDR2 sequences are MNHEY and SMNVEV (reference sequence). CDR3 in amino acids: CASRGQLNTEAFF. The CDR3 DNA reads as TGTGCCAGCAGGGGACAGTTGAACACTGAAGCTTTCTTT.

This clonotype was counted between two and nine times. V and J are TRBV5-1 and TRBJ1-6; 10 bases match TRBD1. V was pared by 0 bases and J by 7 bases, with 7 bases of the junction left unmatched. The length of the CDR3 is 17 residues. CDR1 SGHRS and CDR2 YFSETQ come from the germline V gene. CDR3 bases: TGCGCCAGCAGCTTGGTTGTGGGACAGGGGCAGAATTCACCCCTCCACTTT. Translation gives CASSLVVGQGQNSPLHF.

This clonotype was seen a handful of times. The chain combines TRBV5-1 with TRBJ2-7, with TRBD2 matching 7 bases. CDR3 size: 14 residues. The ends lost 0 bases at V and 7 bases at J; junction bases unmatched: 7. Germline V gene sequence: CDR1 SGHRS, CDR2 YFSETQ. CDR3 DNA: TGCGCCAGCAGCTTGGGACGGGGGGTGAAAGAGCAGTACTTC. Encoded protein: CASSLGRGVKEQYF.

This chain links TRBV6-5 with TRBJ2-3; TRBD2 matches 7 bases. This CDR3 contains 16 residues. After removal of 2 bases from V and 0 bases from J, the junction contained 5 bases not matched to a gene. From germline, CDR1 is MNHEY and CDR2 SVGAGI. The CDR3 nucleotides are TGTGCCAGCAGTTACCCGCGGGGGTACAGCACAGATACGCAGTATTTT. As protein: CASSYPRGYSTDTQYF.

This clonotype was recorded many times. The chain couples TRBV27 to TRBJ2-3; 8 bases match TRBD1. Germline trimming cut 10 bases from V and 2 bases from J; bases unmatched to any gene: 11. CDR3 length equals 15 residues. CDR1 is MNHEY, CDR2 SMNVEV, per germline (reference sequence). CDR3 coding DNA: TGTGCCACCCAGGGGGCGGGGTTCCCCACAGATACGCAGTATTTT. It codes for CATQGAGFPTDTQYF.

This clonotype was counted between two and nine times. The V gene is TRBV7-2, the J gene TRBJ2-5; 10 bases line up with TRBD2. Germline V gene lookup returns CDR1 SGHTA and CDR2 FQGNSA. V lost 2 bases, J lost 5 bases, and 5 bases stayed unmatched. This CDR3 has 15 residues. The CDR3 here is CASSLQRGGRETQYF. The CDR3 nucleotides read TGTGCCAGCAGCTTACAGCGGGGGGGCCGGGAGACCCAGTACTTC. Combining the CDR3 with reference TRBV7-2 and TRBJ2-5 gives the whole variable domain GAGVSQSPSNKVTEKGKDVELRCDPISGHTALYWYRQSLGQGLEFLIYFQGNSAPDKSGLPSDRFSAERTGGSVSTLTIQRTQQEDSAVYLCASSLQRGGRETQYFGPGTRLLVL.

This chain uses TRBV5-1 with TRBJ1-5, with TRBD1 matching over 9 bases. Losses at the gene ends were 5 bases for V and 6 bases for J; bases not matched to a gene: 9. The CDR3 totals 15 residues. Germline V gene data show CDR1 as SGHRS and CDR2 as YFSETQ. The CDR3 spells CASREGTGSSQPQHF. The CDR3 nucleotides are TGCGCCAGCAGGGAGGGGACAGGGAGTAGTCAGCCCCAGCATTTT.

This clonotype has just a few counts. V and J are TRBV10-3 and TRBJ2-2; no reliable D call. CDR3 length equals 12 residues. From germline, CDR1 is ENHRY and CDR2 SYGVKD. The ends were cut back, 10 bases at V and 0 bases at J, with 6 bases in the middle. CDR3 DNA sequence: TGTGCCAGCCAAGCGAACACCGGGGAGCTGTTTTTT. Its protein product is CASQANTGELFF.

This clonotype was observed a few times. The chain joins TRBV7-3 to TRBJ1-1, with D hard to call. This CDR3 comprises 13 residues. Per germline, CDR1 SGHTA and CDR2 FQGTGA. V gave up 5 bases and J gave up 0 bases, with 7 bases separating them. The CDR3 reads CASSQDVNTEAFF. The CDR3, as DNA: TGTGCCAGCAGCCAGGACGTGAACACTGAAGCTTTCTTT.

The chain uses TRBV15 and TRBJ2-7; TRBD2 matches at 7 bases. V shed 3 bases and J 4 bases; nucleotides not matched to a gene: 6. Germline V gene data show CDR1 as LNHNV and CDR2 as YYDKDF (reference sequence). This CDR3 spans 14 amino acids. The CDR3 protein is CATSSPGGGYEQYV. The CDR3 nucleotides are TGTGCCACCAGCAGCCCTGGGGGGGGTTACGAGCAGTACGTC.

This clonotype was seen only a few times. This sequence joins TRBV6-2 or TRBV6-3 and TRBJ2-5; D is unresolved. The CDR3 is 14 residues long. CDR1 is MNHEY and CDR2 is SVGEGT in the germline V gene. V was pared by 5 bases and J by 4 bases, with 14 bases between. DNA of the CDR3: TGTGCCAGCAGTAATAGCCAGCGCATAGAGACCCAGTACTTC. This codes for CASSNSQRIETQYF.

The gene calls are TRBV7-6 and TRBJ2-7, with D unresolved. Between the trimmed V and J ends, which lost 5 bases and 2 bases, there was a span of 16 bases. There are 15 residues in the CDR3. The germline gives CDR1 SGHVS, CDR2 FNYEAQ. The CDR3 DNA sequence: TGTGCCAGCAGCCACAGAACAGAGATCACCTACGAGCAGTACTTC. Protein sequence: CASSHRTEITYEQYF.

Only a few counts were recorded for this clonotype. J is TRBJ2-7 and V is TRBV13, with 7 bases fitting TRBD2. Looked up from germline, CDR1 is PRHDT and CDR2 is FYEKMQ (reference sequence). The V segment lost 4 bases and the J segment 2 bases; nucleotides outside the gene matches: 5. This CDR3 comprises 14 residues. In DNA form, the CDR3 reads TGTGCCAGCAGCTCTGGGGGGGTCCCCTACGAGCAGTACGTC. Amino acids: CASSSGGVPYEQYV.

This clonotype turned up a few times. This chain links TRBV7-2 with TRBJ2-3; 9 nucleotides line up with TRBD1. This CDR3 region has 15 residues. The trim removed 1 base at V and 5 bases at J, leaving 4 bases unmatched. Germline V lookup: CDR1 SGHTA, CDR2 FQGNSA. In DNA form, the CDR3 reads TGTGCCAGCAGCTTAGTGGGGACAGGGCGAGATACGCAGTATTTT. Translating gives CASSLVGTGRDTQYF.

This clonotype turned up a few times. The V call is TRBV28, the J call TRBJ1-2, with D uncertain. The CDR3 contains 13 residues. The V end lost 5 bases, the J end lost 2 bases, and 9 bases lay between the germline ends. Germline loops: CDR1 MDHEN, CDR2 SYDVKM. The CDR3 DNA sequence: TGTGCCAGCAGTCGTGGGGAGAACTATGGCTACACCTTC. Translation: CASSRGENYGYTF.

This clonotype was counted a few times. The chain has TRBV7-3 and TRBJ2-5; 9 positions match TRBD1. The CDR3 sequence is 16 residues long. The trim removed 2 bases at V and 7 bases at J, leaving 11 bases unmatched. Per the germline V gene, CDR1 is SGHTA and CDR2 is FQGTGA. The CDR3 spells CASSLGPGQGPRTQYF. The CDR3, as DNA: TGTGCCAGCAGCTTAGGTCCGGGACAGGGCCCTAGGACCCAGTACTTC.

The rearrangement uses TRBV5-1 and TRBJ2-1; the match to TRBD2 covers 9 bases. V shed 5 bases and J 5 bases; nucleotides not matched to a gene: 2. This CDR3 is 13 amino acids long. The V gene's germline CDR1 is SGHRS and CDR2 YFSETQ. CDR3 loop: CASRASGDNEQFF. CDR3 coding DNA: TGCGCCAGCAGGGCTAGCGGGGACAATGAGCAGTTCTTC.

There are a few counts of this clonotype. V and J are TRBV20-1 and TRBJ1-1; D not certain. The V gene lost 0 bases and the J gene lost 0 bases, with 5 bases spanning the gap. The CDR3 contains 13 residues. The V gene's germline CDR1 is DFQATT and CDR2 SNEGSKA (reference sequence). CDR3 nucleotide sequence: TGCAGTGCTAGAGATCCTGTGAACACTGAAGCTTTCTTT. Amino acids: CSARDPVNTEAFF.

This clonotype was recorded many times. The CDR3 DNA follows: TGTGCCATCAGTGAAGTAGTAGCGGGGAGCACAGATACGCAGTATTTT. It codes for CAISEVVAGSTDTQYF. The chain links TRBV10-3 to TRBJ2-3; 8 nucleotides agree with TRBD2. CDR1 is ENHRY, CDR2 SYGVKD, per germline. The CDR3 contains 16 residues. V gave up 3 bases and J gave up 0 bases; unmatched junction bases: 5.

The table lists this clonotype with a few counts. The chain links TRBV20-1 to TRBJ1-4, with a weak D call TRBD1 (6 bases). The V end lost 0 bases, the J end lost 8 bases, and 13 bases lay between the germline ends. The CDR3 runs 14 residues. The germline gives CDR1 DFQATT, CDR2 SNEGSKA (reference sequence). CDR3 sequence (DNA): TGCAGTGCTAGAGACCACAGGGTTGTGGAAAAACTGTTTTTT. The encoded protein is CSARDHRVVEKLFF.